A selection of T cell receptor beta chains follows, all from one sample in a study of PD-1 blockade in classical Hodgkin lymphoma. Libraries were prepared by immunoSEQ multiplex PCR; TCRdb keeps only in-frame clonotypes and omits some of them. The sample records about 21,000 clones, around 81% being singletons. The source was peripheral blood mononuclear cells (PBMCs), collected before the fourth cycle of nivolumab. The receptors were sampled from a human donor with classical Hodgkin lymphoma. Both conserved end residues are part of each CDR3. The order of the fields is V gene, J gene, D gene, clone size, CDR3 protein, CDR3 DNA. The D gene is left open where the match is weak. Where a row states a size, it is once, few, many or the class of an expanded clone; other rows omit it.

V gene: TRBV30; J gene: TRBJ2-1; D gene: .; clone size: .; CDR3 protein: CAWRERGYNEQFF; CDR3 DNA: TGTGCCTGGAGAGAGCGCGGCTACAATGAGCAGTTCTTC
V gene: TRBV5-1; J gene: TRBJ1-4; D gene: .; clone size: .; CDR3 protein: CASSLGLVNEKLFF; CDR3 DNA: TGCGCCAGCAGCCTAGGGTTGGTTAATGAAAAACTGTTTTTT
V gene: TRBV6-9; J gene: TRBJ1-2; D gene: .; clone size: .; CDR3 protein: CASSQEDRPLGEGYTF; CDR3 DNA: TGTGCCAGCAGCCAAGAGGACAGACCCTTGGGCGAAGGCTACACCTTC
V gene: TRBV5-1; J gene: TRBJ1-6; D gene: .; clone size: .; CDR3 protein: CASSLTGTSYNSPLHF; CDR3 DNA: TGCGCCAGCAGCTTGACGGGGACCTCCTATAATTCACCCCTCCACTTT
V gene: TRBV11-3; J gene: TRBJ2-3; D gene: .; clone size: .; CDR3 protein: CASSHRSTDTQYF; CDR3 DNA: TGTGCCAGCAGCCACAGGAGCACAGATACGCAGTATTTT
V gene: TRBV12-5; J gene: TRBJ2-2; D gene: TRBD1; clone size: once; CDR3 protein: CASGLVGQVILNTGELFF; CDR3 DNA: TGTGCTAGTGGTTTGGTAGGACAGGTGATCCTGAACACCGGGGAGCTGTTTTTT
V gene: TRBV28; J gene: TRBJ2-5; D gene: TRBD2; clone size: .; CDR3 protein: CASTAGVDEAQYF; CDR3 DNA: TGTGCCAGCACAGCGGGGGTTGATGAGGCCCAGTACTTC
V gene: TRBV6-4; J gene: TRBJ2-1; D gene: TRBD2; clone size: .; CDR3 protein: CASSESGGGAADEQFF; CDR3 DNA: TGTGCCAGCAGTGAATCCGGCGGGGGGGCTGCCGATGAGCAGTTCTTC
V gene: TRBV27; J gene: TRBJ1-3; D gene: .; clone size: .; CDR3 protein: CASRQGGSGNTIYF; CDR3 DNA: TGTGCCAGCAGGCAGGGTGGATCTGGAAACACCATATATTTT
V gene: TRBV28; J gene: TRBJ2-4; D gene: .; clone size: .; CDR3 protein: CASSPPAAKNIQYF; CDR3 DNA: TGTGCCAGCAGCCCCCCGGCAGCCAAAAACATTCAGTACTTC
V gene: TRBV7-8; J gene: TRBJ2-5; D gene: TRBD2; clone size: .; CDR3 protein: CASSPLLGAGKETQYF; CDR3 DNA: TGTGCCAGCAGCCCCCTATTAGGAGCGGGGAAAGAGACCCAGTACTTC
V gene: TRBV21-1; J gene: TRBJ2-2; D gene: .; clone size: few; CDR3 protein: CASSKVADTGELFF; CDR3 DNA: TGTGCCAGCAGCAAAGTTGCGGACACCGGGGAGCTGTTTTTT
V gene: TRBV30; J gene: TRBJ2-7; D gene: .; clone size: .; CDR3 protein: CAWSVNYEQYF; CDR3 DNA: TGTGCCTGGAGTGTCAACTACGAGCAGTACTTC
V gene: TRBV25-1; J gene: TRBJ2-1; D gene: TRBD1; clone size: .; CDR3 protein: CASSDMRQGAHNEQFF; CDR3 DNA: TGTGCCAGCAGTGATATGAGACAGGGGGCCCACAATGAGCAGTTCTTC
V gene: TRBV19; J gene: TRBJ2-2; D gene: .; clone size: .; CDR3 protein: CASRQPGVRNTGELFF; CDR3 DNA: TGTGCCAGTAGACAGCCGGGAGTAAGAAACACCGGGGAGCTGTTTTTT
V gene: TRBV19; J gene: TRBJ1-1; D gene: .; clone size: few; CDR3 protein: CASSITANTEAFF; CDR3 DNA: TGTGCCAGTAGTATAACTGCGAACACTGAAGCTTTCTTT
V gene: TRBV19; J gene: TRBJ1-6; D gene: .; clone size: .; CDR3 protein: CASSTLLGGGAHSPLHF; CDR3 DNA: TGTGCCAGTAGTACCCTCCTGGGGGGGGGCGCCCATTCACCCCTCCACTTT
V gene: TRBV5-1; J gene: TRBJ2-4; D gene: .; clone size: once; CDR3 protein: CASSLAGSLIAKNIQYF; CDR3 DNA: TGCGCCAGCAGCCTGGCTGGTAGTTTGATAGCCAAAAACATTCAGTACTTC
V gene: TRBV28; J gene: TRBJ1-6; D gene: TRBD1; clone size: .; CDR3 protein: CASLTPGQPKSLHF; CDR3 DNA: TGTGCCAGCCTTACCCCGGGACAGCCTAAGTCCCTCCACTTT
V gene: TRBV7-2; J gene: TRBJ1-3; D gene: .; clone size: .; CDR3 protein: CASSLMGTAGNTIYF; CDR3 DNA: TGTGCCAGCAGCTTAATGGGGACGGCTGGAAACACCATATATTTT
V gene: TRBV6-6; J gene: TRBJ2-1; D gene: .; clone size: .; CDR3 protein: CASSRNEQFF; CDR3 DNA: TGTGCCAGCAGTCGCAATGAGCAGTTCTTC
V gene: TRBV10-3; J gene: TRBJ1-2; D gene: TRBD1; clone size: .; CDR3 protein: CAISAKTGQRNYGYTF; CDR3 DNA: TGTGCCATCAGTGCCAAGACGGGACAGCGGAACTATGGCTACACCTTC
V gene: TRBV4-3; J gene: TRBJ2-2; D gene: TRBD2; clone size: .; CDR3 protein: CASSAAGVRTGELFF; CDR3 DNA: TGCGCCAGCAGCGCAGCGGGAGTGCGGACCGGGGAGCTGTTTTTT
V gene: TRBV11-3; J gene: TRBJ2-7; D gene: .; clone size: .; CDR3 protein: CASSLSRGASYEQYF; CDR3 DNA: TGTGCCAGCAGCTTAAGCCGGGGGGCGTCCTACGAGCAGTACTTC
V gene: TRBV5-4; J gene: TRBJ2-5; D gene: .; clone size: .; CDR3 protein: CASSLASRQETQYF; CDR3 DNA: TGTGCCAGCAGCTTGGCCAGTCGGCAAGAGACCCAGTACTTC
V gene: TRBV7-9; J gene: TRBJ1-1; D gene: .; clone size: .; CDR3 protein: CASLQGLNTEAFF; CDR3 DNA: TGTGCCAGCCTACAGGGATTGAACACTGAAGCTTTCTTT
V gene: TRBV4-3; J gene: TRBJ2-3; D gene: .; clone size: .; CDR3 protein: CASSQEGRDGTDTQYF; CDR3 DNA: TGCGCCAGCAGCCAAGAAGGGCGGGACGGCACAGATACGCAGTATTTT
V gene: TRBV2; J gene: TRBJ2-3; D gene: .; clone size: .; CDR3 protein: CASTRFYPGTDTQYF; CDR3 DNA: TGTGCCAGCACAAGGTTCTATCCAGGCACAGATACGCAGTATTTT
V gene: TRBV30; J gene: TRBJ1-4; D gene: TRBD1; clone size: .; CDR3 protein: CAWSVRNRGDEKLFF; CDR3 DNA: TGTGCCTGGAGTGTACGTAACAGGGGGGATGAAAAACTGTTTTTT
V gene: TRBV19; J gene: TRBJ1-5; D gene: TRBD1; clone size: .; CDR3 protein: CASSITGGLERNQPQHF; CDR3 DNA: TGTGCCAGTAGTATCACAGGGGGTCTGGAACGCAATCAGCCCCAGCATTTT
V gene: TRBV27; J gene: TRBJ1-1; D gene: TRBD1; clone size: once; CDR3 protein: CASTRGFRGAGESPEAFF; CDR3 DNA: TGTGCCAGCACCAGGGGGTTCAGGGGGGCAGGGGAGAGCCCTGAAGCTTTCTTT
V gene: TRBV7-2; J gene: TRBJ2-7; D gene: .; clone size: once; CDR3 protein: CASSLAQGPQGYEQYF; CDR3 DNA: TGTGCCAGCAGCTTAGCGCAGGGCCCACAGGGTTACGAGCAGTACTTC
V gene: TRBV10-3; J gene: TRBJ2-5; D gene: .; clone size: .; CDR3 protein: CAISERVEETQYF; CDR3 DNA: TGTGCCATCAGTGAAAGGGTTGAGGAGACCCAGTACTTC
V gene: TRBV11-2; J gene: TRBJ1-1; D gene: .; clone size: .; CDR3 protein: CASSPQTVVNTEAFF; CDR3 DNA: TGTGCCAGCAGCCCACAGACAGTGGTGAACACTGAAGCTTTCTTT
V gene: TRBV9; J gene: TRBJ2-1; D gene: TRBD2; clone size: .; CDR3 protein: CASSVGLAPNEQFF; CDR3 DNA: TGTGCCAGCAGCGTAGGACTAGCGCCCAATGAGCAGTTCTTC
V gene: TRBV9; J gene: TRBJ1-3; D gene: TRBD1; clone size: few; CDR3 protein: CASSVNYRDSSGNTIYF; CDR3 DNA: TGTGCCAGCAGCGTGAACTACAGGGACAGCTCTGGAAACACCATATATTTT
V gene: TRBV4-2; J gene: TRBJ2-3; D gene: .; clone size: .; CDR3 protein: CASSQEVRQNTQYF; CDR3 DNA: TGTGCCAGCAGCCAAGAAGTTCGACAAAATACGCAGTATTTT